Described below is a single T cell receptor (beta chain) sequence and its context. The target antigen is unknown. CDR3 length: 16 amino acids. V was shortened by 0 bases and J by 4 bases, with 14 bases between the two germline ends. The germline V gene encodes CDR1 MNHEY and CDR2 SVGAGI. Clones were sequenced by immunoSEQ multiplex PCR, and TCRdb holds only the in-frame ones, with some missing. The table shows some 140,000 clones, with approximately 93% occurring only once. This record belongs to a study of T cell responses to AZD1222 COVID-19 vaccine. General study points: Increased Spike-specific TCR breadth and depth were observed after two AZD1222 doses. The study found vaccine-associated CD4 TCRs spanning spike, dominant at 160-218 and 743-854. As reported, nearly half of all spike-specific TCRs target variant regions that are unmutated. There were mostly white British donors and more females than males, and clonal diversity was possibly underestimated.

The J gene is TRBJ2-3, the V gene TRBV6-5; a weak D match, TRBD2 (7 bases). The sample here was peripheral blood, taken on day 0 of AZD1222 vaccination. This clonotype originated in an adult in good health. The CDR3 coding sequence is TGTGCCAGCAGTTACTCGGGGGGGGCTTGGGCAGATACGCAGTATTTT. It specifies CASSYSGGAWADTQYF.